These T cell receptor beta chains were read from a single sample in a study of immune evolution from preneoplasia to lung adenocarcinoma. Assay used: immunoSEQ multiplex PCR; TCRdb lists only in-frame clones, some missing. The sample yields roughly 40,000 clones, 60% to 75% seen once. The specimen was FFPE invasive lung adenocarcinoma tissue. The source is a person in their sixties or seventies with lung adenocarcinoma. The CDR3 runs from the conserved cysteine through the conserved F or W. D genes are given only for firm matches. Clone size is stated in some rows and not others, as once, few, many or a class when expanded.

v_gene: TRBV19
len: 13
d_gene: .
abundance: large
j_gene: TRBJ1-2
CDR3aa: CASSRVDLYGYTF
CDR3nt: TGTGCCAGTAGTAGAGTGGATCTCTATGGCTACACCTTC

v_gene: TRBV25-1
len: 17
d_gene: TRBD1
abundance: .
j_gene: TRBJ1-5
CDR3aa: CASSTSLGTGRCQPQHF
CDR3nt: TGTGCCAGCAGTACCTCCCTCGGGACAGGGCGGTGTCAGCCCCAGCATTTT

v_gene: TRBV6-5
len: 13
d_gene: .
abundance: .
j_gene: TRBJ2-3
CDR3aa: CASSYEAENTQYF
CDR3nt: TGTGCCAGCAGTTATGAAGCCGAGAATACGCAGTATTTT

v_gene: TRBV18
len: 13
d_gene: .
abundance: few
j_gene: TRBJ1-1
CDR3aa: CASSPKGGTEAFF
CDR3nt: TGTGCCAGCTCACCTAAGGGTGGCACTGAAGCTTTCTTT

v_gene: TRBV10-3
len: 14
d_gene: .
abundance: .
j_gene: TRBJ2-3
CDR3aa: CAIERGGSTDTQYF
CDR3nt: TGTGCCATCGAGAGGGGCGGGTCCACAGATACGCAGTATTTT

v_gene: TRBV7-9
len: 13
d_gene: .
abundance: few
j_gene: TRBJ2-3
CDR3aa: CASSINSGDTQYF
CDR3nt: TGTGCCAGCAGCATAAATAGCGGAGATACGCAGTATTTT

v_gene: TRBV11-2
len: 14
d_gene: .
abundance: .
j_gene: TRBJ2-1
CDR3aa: CASSLGRAYNEQFF
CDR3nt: TGTGCCAGCAGCTTAGGAAGGGCCTACAATGAGCAGTTCTTC

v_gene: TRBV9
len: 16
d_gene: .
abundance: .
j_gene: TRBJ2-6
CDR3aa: CASSVIGLSGANVLTF
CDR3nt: TGTGCCAGCAGCGTAATCGGGCTCTCTGGGGCCAACGTCCTGACTTTC

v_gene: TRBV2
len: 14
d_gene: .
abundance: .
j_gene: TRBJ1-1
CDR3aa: CASTTLRGGTEAFF
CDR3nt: TGTGCCAGCACCACGCTAAGGGGCGGCACTGAAGCTTTCTTT

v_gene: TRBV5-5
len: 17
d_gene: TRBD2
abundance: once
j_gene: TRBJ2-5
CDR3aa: CASITGRWGGSGETQYF
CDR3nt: TGTGCCAGCATCACCGGACGGTGGGGCGGGAGCGGTGAGACCCAGTACTTC

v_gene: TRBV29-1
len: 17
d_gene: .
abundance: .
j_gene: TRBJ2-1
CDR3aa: CSVLNPAQRTVVNEQFF
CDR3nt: TGCAGCGTACTCAACCCAGCTCAGCGGACTGTCGTCAATGAGCAGTTCTTC

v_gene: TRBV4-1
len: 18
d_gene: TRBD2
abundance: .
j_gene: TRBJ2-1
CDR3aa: CASSQDDGLAGAPNEQFF
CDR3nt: TGCGCCAGCAGCCAAGATGACGGACTAGCGGGAGCTCCCAATGAGCAGTTCTTC

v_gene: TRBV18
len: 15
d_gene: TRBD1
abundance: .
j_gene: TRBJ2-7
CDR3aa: CASSLDRGLSYEQYF
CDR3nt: TGTGCCAGCTCACTAGACAGGGGGCTCTCCTACGAGCAGTACTTC

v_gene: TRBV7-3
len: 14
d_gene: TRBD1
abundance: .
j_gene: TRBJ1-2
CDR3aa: CASSSGTGNYGYTF
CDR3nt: TGTGCCAGCAGCTCCGGGACAGGGAACTATGGCTACACCTTC

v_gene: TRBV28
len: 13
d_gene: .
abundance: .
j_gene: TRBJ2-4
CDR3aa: CASRPTDPNIQYF
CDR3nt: TGTGCCAGCAGGCCGACAGATCCAAACATTCAGTACTTC

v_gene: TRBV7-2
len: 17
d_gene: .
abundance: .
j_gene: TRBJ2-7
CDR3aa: CASSPLNPLSGRYEQYF
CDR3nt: TGTGCCAGCAGCCCCCTTAACCCGCTTAGCGGCAGATACGAGCAGTACTTC